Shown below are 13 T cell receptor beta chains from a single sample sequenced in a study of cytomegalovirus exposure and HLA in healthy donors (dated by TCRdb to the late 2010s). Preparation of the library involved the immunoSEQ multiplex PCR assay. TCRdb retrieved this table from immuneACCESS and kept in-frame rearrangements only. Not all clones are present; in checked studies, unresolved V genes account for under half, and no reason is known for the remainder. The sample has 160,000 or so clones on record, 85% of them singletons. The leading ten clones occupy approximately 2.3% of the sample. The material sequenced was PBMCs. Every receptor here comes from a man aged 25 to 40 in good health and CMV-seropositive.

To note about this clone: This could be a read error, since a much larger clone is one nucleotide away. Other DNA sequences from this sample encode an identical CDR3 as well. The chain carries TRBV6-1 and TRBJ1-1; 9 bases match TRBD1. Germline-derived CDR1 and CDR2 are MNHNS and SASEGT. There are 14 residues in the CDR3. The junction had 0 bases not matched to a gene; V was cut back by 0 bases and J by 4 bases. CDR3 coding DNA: TGTGCCAGCAGTGAAGCGACAGGGGGCACTGAAGCTTTCTTT. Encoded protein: CASSEATGGTEAFF.

The CDR3 nucleotides are TGTGCCAGCAGTCTTCGCCTTCCCGGTGGTTATGGCTACACCTTC. Translation gives CASSLRLPGGYGYTF. This rearrangement joins TRBV28 to TRBJ1-2; D not certain. V was clipped by 5 bases and J by 5 bases, with 18 bases between them. Germline CDR1 and CDR2: MDHEN and SYDVKM. This CDR3 region has 15 residues.

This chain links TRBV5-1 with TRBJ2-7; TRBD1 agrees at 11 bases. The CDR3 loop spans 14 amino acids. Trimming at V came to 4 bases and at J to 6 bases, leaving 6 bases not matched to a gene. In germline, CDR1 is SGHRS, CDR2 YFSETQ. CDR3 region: CASSPLGTGGEQYF. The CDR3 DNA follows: TGCGCCAGCAGCCCATTAGGGACAGGGGGCGAGCAGTACTTC.

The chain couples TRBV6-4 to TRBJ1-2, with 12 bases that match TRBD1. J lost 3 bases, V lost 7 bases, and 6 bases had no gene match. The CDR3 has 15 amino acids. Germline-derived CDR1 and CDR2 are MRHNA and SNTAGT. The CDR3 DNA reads TGTGCCAGCAAAGAGGGACAGGGGGCTGACTATGGCTACACCTTC. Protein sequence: CASKEGQGADYGYTF.

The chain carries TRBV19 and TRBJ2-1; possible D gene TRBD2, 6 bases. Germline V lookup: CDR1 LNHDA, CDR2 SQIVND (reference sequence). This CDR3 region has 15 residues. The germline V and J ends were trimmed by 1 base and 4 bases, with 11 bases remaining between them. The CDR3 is CASSIGASVYNEQFF. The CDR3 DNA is TGTGCCAGTAGTATAGGGGCTAGCGTGTACAATGAGCAGTTCTTC.

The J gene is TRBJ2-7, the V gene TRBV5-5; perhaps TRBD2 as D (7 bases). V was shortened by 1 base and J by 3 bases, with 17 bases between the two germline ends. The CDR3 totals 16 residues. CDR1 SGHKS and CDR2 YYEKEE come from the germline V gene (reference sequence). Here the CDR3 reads CASSLKGGTLFYEQYF. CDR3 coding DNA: TGTGCCAGCAGCTTGAAGGGAGGGACACTATTCTACGAGCAGTACTTC. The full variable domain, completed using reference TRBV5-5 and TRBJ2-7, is DAGVTQSPTHLIKTRGQQVTLRCSPISGHKSVSWYQQVLGQGPQFIFQYYEKEERGRGNFPDRFSARQFPNYSSELNVNALLLGDSALYLCASSLKGGTLFYEQYFGPGTRLTVT.

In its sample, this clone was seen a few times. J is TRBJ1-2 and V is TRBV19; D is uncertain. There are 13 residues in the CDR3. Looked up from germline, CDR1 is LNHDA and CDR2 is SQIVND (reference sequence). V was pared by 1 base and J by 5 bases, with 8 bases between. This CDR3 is CASSIGGTYGYTF. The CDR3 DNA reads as TGTGCCAGTAGTATAGGCGGCACTTATGGCTACACCTTC.

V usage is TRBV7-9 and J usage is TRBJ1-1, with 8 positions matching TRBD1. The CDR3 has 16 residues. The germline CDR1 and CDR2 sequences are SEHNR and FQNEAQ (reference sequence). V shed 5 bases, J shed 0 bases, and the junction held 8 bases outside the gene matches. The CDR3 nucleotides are TGTGCCAGCAGCCGTCGGCAGGGGGCACTGAACACTGAAGCTTTCTTT. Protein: CASSRRQGALNTEAFF.

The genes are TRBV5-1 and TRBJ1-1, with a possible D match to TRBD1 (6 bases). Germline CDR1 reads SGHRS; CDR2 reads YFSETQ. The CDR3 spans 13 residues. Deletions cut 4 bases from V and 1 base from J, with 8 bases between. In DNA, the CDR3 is TGCGCCAGCAGCCCCAGGGGGAACACTGAAGCTTTCTTT. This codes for CASSPRGNTEAFF.

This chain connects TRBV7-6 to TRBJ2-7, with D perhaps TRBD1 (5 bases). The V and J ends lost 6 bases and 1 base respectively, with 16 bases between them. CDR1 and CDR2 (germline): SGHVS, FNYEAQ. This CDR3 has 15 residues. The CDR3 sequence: CASSPRRRGSYEQYF. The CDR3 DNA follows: TGTGCCAGCAGTCCTCGCCGTAGGGGTTCCTACGAGCAGTACTTC.

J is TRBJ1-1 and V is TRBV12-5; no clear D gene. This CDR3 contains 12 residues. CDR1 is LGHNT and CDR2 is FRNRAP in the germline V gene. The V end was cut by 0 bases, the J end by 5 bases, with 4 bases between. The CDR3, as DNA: TGTGCTAGTGGTTTGGTACAGACTGAAGCTTTCTTT. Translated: CASGLVQTEAFF.

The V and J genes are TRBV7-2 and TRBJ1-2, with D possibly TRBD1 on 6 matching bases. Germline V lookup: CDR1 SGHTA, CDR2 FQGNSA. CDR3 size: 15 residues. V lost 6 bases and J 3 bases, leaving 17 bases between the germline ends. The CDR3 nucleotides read TGTGCCAGCAGTCCTAAGGGGGGGGTGGACTATGGCTACACCTTC. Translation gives CASSPKGGVDYGYTF. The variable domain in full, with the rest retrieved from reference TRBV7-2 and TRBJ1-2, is GAGVSQSPSNKVTEKGKDVELRCDPISGHTALYWYRQSLGQGLEFLIYFQGNSAPDKSGLPSDRFSAERTGGSVSTLTIQRTQQEDSAVYLCASSPKGGVDYGYTFGSGTRLTVV.

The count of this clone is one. CDR3 amino acids: CASSTGTEAFF. The CDR3 DNA follows: TGTGCCAGCAGCACGGGCACTGAAGCTTTCTTT. The rearrangement links TRBV5-8 to TRBJ1-1, with D uncertain. The CDR3 runs 11 residues. CDR1 and CDR2 (germline): SGHTS, YDEGEE. V dropped 4 bases and J dropped 4 bases, with 5 bases sitting between them. Full variable domain (outside the CDR3, taken from reference TRBV5-8 and TRBJ1-1): EAGVTQSPTHLIKTRGQQATLRCSPISGHTSVYWYQQALGLGLQFLLWYDEGEERNRGNFPPRFSGRQFPNYSSELNVNALELEDSALYLCASSTGTEAFFGQGTRLTVV.